Listed below are T cell receptor beta chains from one sample, sequenced in a study of control samples from healthy donors and cancer patients. The table came from immunoSEQ multiplex PCR; TCRdb's copy has only in-frame clones and leaves some out. The repertoire includes about 95,000 clones, roughly 90% of them detected once, and roughly 0.9% sits in the top ten. The material sequenced was blood. The source is a woman aged 30 to 39 in good health. Each CDR3 is given with its conserved first and last residue. The order of the fields is V gene, J gene, clone size, D gene, CDR3 protein, CDR3 DNA. The D gene is left open where the match is weak. Part of the rows lack a size; the others show once, few, many or a class for expanded clones.

TRBV4-2	TRBJ1-3	NA	NA	CASSRYRASENTIYF	TGTGCCAGCAGCCGGTACAGGGCGTCGGAAAACACCATATATTTT
TRBV4-1	TRBJ2-5	few	TRBD2	CASSQGAGGLLQETQYF	TGCGCCAGCAGCCAAGGAGCGGGAGGGCTCCTTCAAGAGACCCAGTACTTC
TRBV30	TRBJ1-1	NA	TRBD1	CAWSVQPRQGTEAFF	TGTGCCTGGAGTGTACAACCGAGACAGGGGACTGAAGCTTTCTTT
TRBV5-6	TRBJ1-2	NA	NA	CASSSGTPNYGYTF	TGTGCCAGCAGCTCCGGGACACCAAACTATGGCTACACCTTC
TRBV7-2	TRBJ1-1	once	NA	CASKSGEAEAFF	TGTGCCAGTAAATCGGGGGAGGCTGAAGCTTTCTTT
TRBV5-4	TRBJ1-1	NA	NA	CASSSRDGEAFF	TGTGCCAGCAGCTCCCGGGACGGTGAAGCTTTCTTT
TRBV6-5	TRBJ1-4	NA	TRBD1	CASSLGTEGEKLFF	TGTGCCAGCAGCCTCGGGACAGAAGGCGAAAAACTGTTTTTT
TRBV6-1	TRBJ1-2	NA	NA	CASSEVGGWGYTF	TGTGCCAGCAGTGAAGTGGGCGGTTGGGGCTACACCTTC
TRBV5-6	TRBJ1-5	NA	NA	CASSSGQHNQPQHF	TGTGCCAGCAGCTCTGGACAGCACAATCAGCCCCAGCATTTT
TRBV30	TRBJ1-2	NA	TRBD1	CAWSGQGVGGYTF	TGTGCCTGGAGTGGACAGGGAGTAGGAGGCTACACCTTC
TRBV25-1	TRBJ2-1	few	NA	CASSSKGVSYNEQFF	TGTGCCAGCAGCAGCAAGGGGGTATCCTACAATGAGCAGTTCTTC
TRBV14	TRBJ2-2	once	NA	CASSGQVAGAGELFF	TGTGCCAGCAGTGGTCAGGTTGCAGGAGCCGGGGAGCTGTTTTTT
TRBV5-1	TRBJ1-1	NA	NA	CASSPGARTEAFF	TGCGCCAGCAGCCCGGGGGCGCGGACTGAAGCTTTCTTT
TRBV7-6	TRBJ2-6	NA	NA	CASSLAHRSSGANVLTF	TGTGCCAGCAGCTTAGCGCACAGGAGCTCTGGGGCCAACGTCCTGACTTTC
TRBV14	TRBJ2-3	NA	NA	CASSQQRLVDLDTQYF	TGTGCCAGCAGCCAGCAACGACTAGTTGATTTGGATACGCAGTATTTT
TRBV6-5	TRBJ1-2	NA	TRBD1	CASSYKPRDSSYGYTF	TGTGCCAGCAGTTACAAACCCAGGGACAGTTCCTATGGCTACACCTTC
TRBV6-5	TRBJ1-1	NA	NA	CASSYDTEAFF	TGTGCCAGCAGTTACGACACTGAAGCTTTCTTT
TRBV10-3	TRBJ2-3	NA	TRBD1	CAIRPGTDGPAQYF	TGTGCCATCAGACCCGGGACAGACGGTCCTGCGCAGTATTTT
TRBV18	TRBJ1-2	NA	TRBD1	CASSPSGQGIEYGYTF	TGTGCCAGCTCACCATCAGGACAGGGGATAGAGTATGGCTACACCTTC
TRBV7-8	TRBJ1-5	NA	NA	CASSFGGGQKPQHF	TGTGCCAGCAGCTTCGGGGGAGGTCAGAAGCCCCAGCATTTT
TRBV5-1	TRBJ1-2	NA	NA	CASSLSAQRNGYTF	TGCGCCAGCAGCTTAAGTGCACAGAGGAATGGCTACACCTTC
TRBV9	TRBJ2-5	NA	NA	CASSVGGHQETQYF	TGTGCCAGCAGCGTAGGGGGGCACCAAGAGACCCAGTACTTC
TRBV29-1	TRBJ1-2	NA	TRBD1	CSVAGQGHYGYTF	TGCAGCGTTGCCGGACAGGGACACTATGGCTACACCTTC
TRBV6-5	TRBJ2-5	NA	TRBD1	CASTRAGGTKETQYF	TGTGCCAGCACGCGGGCAGGGGGTACTAAAGAGACCCAGTACTTC
TRBV5-4	TRBJ2-7	NA	NA	CASSPGEREVFYEQYF	TGTGCCAGCAGCCCGGGGGAACGGGAAGTTTTTTACGAGCAGTACTTC
TRBV28	TRBJ2-5	NA	TRBD1	CASSPLKGAQETQYF	TGTGCCAGCAGTCCCCTTAAGGGGGCCCAAGAGACCCAGTACTTC
TRBV19	TRBJ2-6	NA	TRBD1	CASNQGQGGTGANVLTF	TGTGCCAGTAATCAAGGACAGGGAGGTACTGGGGCCAACGTCCTGACTTTC
TRBV11-3	TRBJ1-5	NA	NA	CASSSDGFHNQPQHF	TGTGCCAGCAGCTCCGACGGTTTCCACAATCAGCCCCAGCATTTT
TRBV27	TRBJ2-1	few	NA	CASSPWQGGNNEQFF	TGTGCCAGCAGCCCTTGGCAGGGGGGGAACAATGAGCAGTTCTTC
TRBV30	TRBJ1-2	NA	TRBD1	CAFQGDWGYGYTF	TGTGCCTTTCAGGGGGATTGGGGCTATGGCTACACCTTC
TRBV6-5	TRBJ2-7	NA	NA	CASSPHNGSPYEQYF	TGTGCCAGCAGCCCCCACAACGGGAGCCCCTACGAGCAGTACTTC
TRBV9	TRBJ1-2	once	NA	CASSVDLTLYGYTF	TGTGCCAGCAGCGTAGACCTGACACTCTATGGCTACACCTTC